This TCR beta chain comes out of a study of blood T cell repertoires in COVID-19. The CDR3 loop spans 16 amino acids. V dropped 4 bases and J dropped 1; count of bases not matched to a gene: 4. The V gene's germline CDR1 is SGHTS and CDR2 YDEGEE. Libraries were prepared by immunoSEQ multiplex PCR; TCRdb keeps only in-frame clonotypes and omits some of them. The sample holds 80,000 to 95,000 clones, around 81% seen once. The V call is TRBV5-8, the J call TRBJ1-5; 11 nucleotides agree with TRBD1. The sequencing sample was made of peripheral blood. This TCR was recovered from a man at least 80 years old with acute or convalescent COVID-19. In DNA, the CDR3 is TGTGCCAGCAGCCCTGGGACAGGGGGAAGCAATCAGCCCCAGCATTTT. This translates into CASSPGTGGSNQPQHF.